These 18 T cell receptor beta chains originate from one sample sequenced in a study of T cell responses to AZD1222 COVID-19 vaccine. Produced via immunoSEQ multiplex PCR; TCRdb's table is partial and in-frame only. The data show 120,000 to 150,000 clones, roughly nine tenths seen once. This specimen was peripheral blood, taken on day 0 of AZD1222 vaccination. These receptors all come from an adult in good health.

Here the CDR3 DNA reads TGTGCCAGCAGTGAAGAGGGGGGACTAGCGGCCTCCTACAATGAGCAGTTCTTC. Translation gives CASSEEGGLAASYNEQFF. The chain has TRBV2 and TRBJ2-1; 11 bases agree with TRBD2. The CDR3 totals 18 residues. Germline V gene lookup returns CDR1 SNHLY and CDR2 FYNNEI. Germline trimming cut 1 base from V and 0 bases from J; bases unmatched to any gene: 5.

The chain has TRBV6-6 and TRBJ1-4; D call uncertain. The V gene's germline CDR1 is MNHNY and CDR2 SVGAGI (reference sequence). Between the trimmed V and J ends, which lost 5 bases and 0 bases, there was a span of 13 bases. The CDR3 is 16 residues long. CDR3 residues: CASSLQPPATNEKLFF. The CDR3 bases are TGTGCCAGCAGTCTCCAACCCCCCGCAACTAATGAAAAACTGTTTTTT.

The CDR3 region has the DNA TGTGCCAGCAGTTTTGGAATAGTTTATGGCTACACCTTC. The encoded protein is CASSFGIVYGYTF. V usage is TRBV12-3 or TRBV12-4 and J usage is TRBJ1-2, with D unclear. CDR3 length: 13 residues. V was clipped by 3 bases and J by 5 bases, with 10 bases between them.

This chain connects TRBV6-5 to TRBJ2-1; 8 nucleotides line up with TRBD2. The CDR3 loop spans 13 amino acids. The V gene's germline CDR1 is MNHEY and CDR2 SVGAGI. J lost 8 bases, V lost 6 bases, and 6 bases had no gene match. The CDR3 bases are TGTGCCAGCAGGGATAGCGGGAATGATGAGCAGTTCTTC. Its protein is CASRDSGNDEQFF.

The chain couples TRBV27 to TRBJ2-7, with D perhaps TRBD1 (6 bases). The CDR3 covers 15 residues. V was cut by 3 bases and J by 4 bases, with 16 bases left in between. Germline lookup yields CDR1 MNHEY and CDR2 SMNVEV (reference sequence). This CDR3 reads CASSFLAGQSYEQYF. The CDR3 coding sequence is TGTGCCAGCAGTTTTTTGGCTGGACAGAGTTACGAGCAGTACTTC.

The chain recombines TRBV5-6 with TRBJ1-5; 11 nucleotides match TRBD1. CDR1 SGHDT and CDR2 YYEEEE come from the germline V gene. V trimming: 3 bases; J trimming: 6 bases; junction bases outside the gene matches: 5. This CDR3 is 15 amino acids long. CDR3 amino acids: CASSSGTGGGQPQHF. The CDR3 region has the DNA TGTGCCAGCAGCTCCGGGACAGGGGGAGGTCAGCCCCAGCATTTT.

The V call is TRBV13, the J call TRBJ2-7; D gene uncertain. The CDR3 loop spans 13 amino acids. Trimming cost V 4 bases and J 0 bases, with 7 bases left between them. Germline V lookup: CDR1 PRHDT, CDR2 FYEKMQ (reference sequence). The CDR3 region has the DNA TGTGCCAGCAGCTACGGCCTCTCCTACGAGCAGTACTTC. Translating it yields CASSYGLSYEQYF.

The chain couples TRBV13 to TRBJ1-1, with a possible D match to TRBD1 (5 bases). The germline CDR1 and CDR2 sequences are PRHDT and FYEKMQ (reference sequence). Trimming cost V 6 bases and J 1 base, with 12 bases left between them. The CDR3 contains 14 residues. CDR3 sequence reads: CASRLGRGNTEAFF. Written as DNA, the CDR3 is TGTGCCAGCAGACTAGGGAGGGGGAACACTGAAGCTTTCTTT.

This clone came up a few times. The V gene is TRBV5-6, the J gene TRBJ1-2, with 11 bases matching TRBD1. In germline, CDR1 is SGHDT, CDR2 YYEEEE. Trimming took 4 bases from V and 7 from J; bases not matched to a gene: 3. This CDR3 has 13 residues. The CDR3 loop is CASSPDRGLGYTF. The CDR3 bases are TGTGCCAGCAGCCCGGACAGGGGGCTTGGCTACACCTTC.

This chain connects TRBV6-2 or TRBV6-3 to TRBJ2-7; TRBD2 agrees at 11 bases. Germline V gives CDR1 MNHEY, CDR2 SVGEGT. The CDR3 is 15 residues long. The V gene end was trimmed by 5 bases and the J gene end by 3 bases; junction bases not matched to a gene: 6. The chain's CDR3 is CASSQGTSGFYEQYF. The CDR3 region has the DNA TGTGCCAGCAGTCAGGGGACTAGCGGATTCTACGAGCAGTACTTC.

The chain joins TRBV12-3 or TRBV12-4 to TRBJ1-1, with TRBD1 as a possible D gene (5 bases). The V gene lost 2 bases and the J gene lost 5 bases, with 9 bases spanning the gap. CDR3 length: 13 residues. Here the CDR3 DNA reads TGTGCCAGCAGTTTACAGGGAGGAACTGAAGCTTTCTTT. Translated: CASSLQGGTEAFF.

The chain carries TRBV7-3 and TRBJ1-6; a weak D match, TRBD1 (6 bases). The CDR3 loop spans 15 amino acids. Trimming shortened V by 2 bases and J by 10 bases, and 15 bases separated the two germline ends. In germline, CDR1 is SGHTA, CDR2 FQGTGA. The CDR3 here is CASSLGTPRGSPLHF. For the CDR3, the DNA is TGTGCCAGCAGCTTAGGGACACCTAGGGGGTCACCCCTCCACTTT.

The V call is TRBV4-1, the J call TRBJ2-1; TRBD1 matches 10 bases. This CDR3 contains 17 residues. V was pared by 4 bases and J by 9 bases, with 15 bases of the junction left unmatched. Looked up from germline, CDR1 is MGHRA and CDR2 is YSYEKL. The CDR3 protein is CASSLLTGTGVFTEQFF. CDR3 in DNA: TGCGCCAGCAGCCTCTTAACCGGGACAGGGGTGTTTACTGAGCAGTTCTTC.

The gene calls are TRBV15 and TRBJ1-5; the match to TRBD1 covers 7 bases. The CDR3 contains 13 residues. Trimming at V came to 5 bases and at J to 5 bases, leaving 3 bases not matched to a gene. CDR1 and CDR2 from the germline V gene are LNHNV and YYDKDF (reference sequence). The CDR3 protein is CATSRGQDQPQHF. In DNA form, the CDR3 reads TGTGCCACCAGCCGTGGACAGGATCAGCCCCAGCATTTT.

The chain carries TRBV7-9 and TRBJ2-6; D unclear. Germline V lookup: CDR1 SEHNR, CDR2 FQNEAQ (reference sequence). V lost 5 bases and J 0 bases, leaving 14 bases between the germline ends. There are 17 residues in the CDR3. CDR3 sequence (DNA): TGTGCCAGCAGCCTAAGACCGGTCCACTCTGGGGCCAACGTCCTGACTTTC. Translation gives CASSLRPVHSGANVLTF. Using reference TRBV7-9 and TRBJ2-6 for the parts outside the CDR3, the full variable domain is DTGVSQNPRHKITKRGQNVTFRCDPISEHNRLYWYRQTLGQGPEFLTYFQNEAQLEKSRLLSDRFSAERPKGSFSTLEIQRTEQGDSAMYLCASSLRPVHSGANVLTFGAGSRLTVL.

The chain carries TRBV2 and TRBJ2-2; D is possibly TRBD2 (7 bases). Trimming took 2 bases from V and 0 from J, leaving 10 bases between them. The CDR3 covers 16 residues. Germline CDR1 is SNHLY and CDR2 is FYNNEI. CDR3 loop: CASSEPGGANTGELFF. CDR3 DNA sequence: TGTGCCAGCAGTGAACCGGGGGGCGCGAACACCGGGGAGCTGTTTTTT.

CDR3 bases: TGTGCCAGCGGCTATTTAGGGGAGGGGGGCTACACCTTC. It is translated as CASGYLGEGGYTF. The J gene is TRBJ1-2, the V gene TRBV27; a weak D match, TRBD1 (5 bases). V shed 8 bases and J shed 8 bases, with 18 bases lying between them. CDR1 and CDR2 from the germline V gene are MNHEY and SMNVEV (reference sequence). The CDR3 spans 13 residues.

The chain couples TRBV7-8 to TRBJ1-3; TRBD1 matches 7 bases. Germline loops: CDR1 SGHVS, CDR2 FQNEAQ. The CDR3 sequence is 16 residues long. The V gene end was trimmed by 5 bases and the J gene end by 0 bases; junction bases not matched to a gene: 7. The CDR3 spells CASSPGGILSGNTIYF. The CDR3, as DNA: TGTGCCAGCAGCCCAGGGGGGATCCTCTCTGGAAACACCATATATTTT.